This T cell receptor (beta chain) was identified in a study of blood T cells in healthy people across ages. Regarding the study as a whole: As age increased, TCR beta diversity per million T cells fell in a roughly linear fashion.

This clonotype showed up just a few times. Its antigen is not identified. A sample-barcoded 5' primer and a J-beta primer mix were used in a second PCR of roughly 6 to 11 cycles. MiXCR, applied by TCRdb to the 5' RACE reads, yields one record per CDR3 protein. Of about 760,000 distinct CDR3 sequences listed, just over 55% are singletons. Germline V gene data show CDR1 as SGHTA and CDR2 as FQGNSA. CDR3 length: 13 amino acids. V was pared by 5 bases and J by 4 bases, with 10 bases between. The sequence was collected from a middle-aged man in good health. The sample consisted of blood. The chain joins TRBV7-2 to TRBJ2-3; D not certain. CDR3 sequence: CASSPERADTQYF. CDR3 coding DNA: TGTGCCAGCAGCCCAGAAAGGGCAGATACGCAGTATTTT.